The 27 T cell receptor beta chains listed next were all sequenced from one sample in a study of blood T cell repertoires in COVID-19. Sequenced by immunoSEQ multiplex PCR; TCRdb stores in-frame clones only, minus some. The table records tens of thousands of clones, around four fifths of them present only once. Material: peripheral blood. The receptors were gathered from a human donor in a cohort sampled during active COVID-19.

The V call is TRBV21-1, the J call TRBJ1-1; the table's D call TRBD1 went unverified against the DNA. TRBV21-1 is classified as a pseudogene. The CDR3 consists of 16 residues. CDR3 sequence: CASSPRPRQGDTEAFF. CDR3 nucleotides: TGTGCCAGCAGCCCCCGCCCCCGACAGGGGGACACTGAAGCTTTCTTT.

As regards this clone: Within the sample, other DNA sequences also encode this same CDR3. The chain links TRBV28 to TRBJ1-2, with D hard to call. This CDR3 spans 12 amino acids. V lost 4 bases and J lost 8, with 11 bases in between. Germline assignment: CDR1 MDHEN and CDR2 SYDVKM. CDR3 region: CASSSLIRGYTF. Written as DNA, the CDR3 is TGTGCCAGCAGTTCTTTAATCCGGGGCTACACCTTC.

The gene calls are TRBV7-6 and TRBJ1-5, with 7 bases identical to TRBD1. Germline V gene lookup returns CDR1 SGHVS and CDR2 FNYEAQ. There are 14 residues in the CDR3. With V trimmed by 5 bases and J by 4 bases, 5 bases remained unmatched. The CDR3 DNA follows: TGTGCCAGCAGCCCGCCGGGACAGAATCAGCCCCAGCATTTT. Encoded protein: CASSPPGQNQPQHF.

The rearrangement links TRBV5-4 to TRBJ2-1; possible D gene TRBD2, 6 bases. The CDR3 has 14 residues. The V end was cut by 4 bases, the J end by 5 bases, with 13 bases between. CDR1 is SGHNT, CDR2 YYREEE, per germline (reference sequence). CDR3: CASSLPGDNNEQFF. CDR3 nucleotides: TGTGCCAGCAGCCTCCCGGGAGATAACAATGAGCAGTTCTTC. The whole variable domain, filled in from reference TRBV5-4 and TRBJ2-1, reads ETGVTQSPTHLIKTRGQQVTLRCSSQSGHNTVSWYQQALGQGPQFIFQYYREEENGRGNFPPRFSGLQFPNYSSELNVNALELDDSALYLCASSLPGDNNEQFFGPGTRLTVL.

The chain is built from TRBV18 and TRBJ2-1; the match to TRBD2 covers 9 bases. The CDR3 sequence is 17 residues long. Germline CDR1 KGHSH, CDR2 LQKENI. After removal of 3 bases from V and 7 bases from J, the junction contained 13 bases not matched to a gene. The CDR3 DNA reads as TGTGCCAGCTCACCTCTTGCGGGAGGGCCGCGAAGGAATGAGCAGTTCTTC. Its translation: CASSPLAGGPRRNEQFF.

V usage is TRBV28 and J usage is TRBJ1-4; D not resolved. V shed 3 bases and J shed 10 bases, with 15 bases lying between them. The CDR3 totals 14 residues. Germline lookup yields CDR1 MDHEN and CDR2 SYDVKM. Here the CDR3 DNA reads TGTGCCAGCAGTTTGCCGGGTGCGATGGGAAAACTGTTTTTT. Translating gives CASSLPGAMGKLFF.

This sequence joins TRBV7-9 and TRBJ2-5, with D possibly TRBD1 on 5 matching bases. Per germline, CDR1 SEHNR and CDR2 FQNEAQ (reference sequence). Trimming shortened V by 4 bases and J by 5 bases, and 17 bases separated the two germline ends. The CDR3 contains 15 residues. CDR3 DNA: TGTGCCAGCAGCTCTGGGGCCGCCCGACGCGAGACCCAGTACTTC. Amino acids: CASSSGAARRETQYF.

The V call is TRBV28, the J call TRBJ1-1, with 9 bases lining up with TRBD1. Per the germline V gene, CDR1 is MDHEN and CDR2 is SYDVKM. The V segment lost 6 bases and the J segment 5 bases; nucleotides outside the gene matches: 10. The CDR3 extends over 15 amino acids. For the CDR3, the DNA is TGTGCCAGCAGCGGACAGGGGCCATGGGGGACTGAAGCTTTCTTT. Its protein product is CASSGQGPWGTEAFF.

CDR3 protein: CASSTAGGNNEQFF. The CDR3, as DNA: TGTGCCAGCAGTACAGCGGGGGGGAACAATGAGCAGTTCTTC. This sequence joins TRBV7-3 and TRBJ2-1; 10 positions match TRBD2. Germline V lookup: CDR1 SGHTA, CDR2 FQGTGA. This CDR3 spans 14 amino acids. V lost 6 bases, J lost 5 bases, and 4 bases stayed unmatched. The variable domain in full, with the rest retrieved from reference TRBV7-3 and TRBJ2-1, is GAGVSQTPSNKVTEKGKYVELRCDPISGHTALYWYRQSLGQGPEFLIYFQGTGAADDSGLPNDRFFAVRPEGSVSTLKIQRTERGDSAVYLCASSTAGGNNEQFFGPGTRLTVL.

This clone was counted a single time. The chain recombines TRBV5-1 with TRBJ2-3, with TRBD2 identical over 7 bases. V gave up 2 bases and J gave up 1 base; unmatched junction bases: 4. Germline V CDR1 and CDR2: SGHRS, YFSETQ. This CDR3 contains 15 residues. CDR3: CASSLLAPGTDTQYF. The CDR3 region has the DNA TGCGCCAGCAGCTTACTAGCGCCCGGCACAGATACGCAGTATTTT. Filled out from reference TRBV5-1 and TRBJ2-3, the complete variable domain reads KAGVTQTPRYLIKTRGQQVTLSCSPISGHRSVSWYQQTPGQGLQFLFEYFSETQRNKGNFPGRFSGRQFSNSRSEMNVSTLELGDSALYLCASSLLAPGTDTQYFGPGTRLTVL.

This sequence joins TRBV6-5 and TRBJ1-5; a possible D gene is TRBD1 (5 bases). Germline assignment: CDR1 MNHEY and CDR2 SVGAGI. The CDR3 length is 14 residues. The V and J ends lost 6 bases and 2 bases respectively, with 11 bases between them. The CDR3 reads CASSRADGNQPQHF. The CDR3, as DNA: TGTGCCAGCAGCAGGGCGGATGGCAATCAGCCCCAGCATTTT.

This chain links TRBV7-2 with TRBJ2-7; no clear D gene. V lost 5 bases and J 1 base, leaving 18 bases between the germline ends. CDR1 is SGHTA, CDR2 FQGNSA, per germline. The CDR3 contains 16 residues. CDR3 DNA: TGTGCCAGCAGCCTCATTCAGTCCCCCTGGTCCTACGAGCAGTACTTC. Residues: CASSLIQSPWSYEQYF.

The V call is TRBV5-1, the J call TRBJ2-7; a possible D gene is TRBD1 (6 bases). CDR3 size: 15 residues. CDR1 and CDR2 (germline): SGHRS, YFSETQ. Trimming cost V 0 bases and J 5 bases, with 15 bases left between them. The CDR3 nucleotides read TGCGCCAGCAGCTTGGGGCAGGGGATTCCGGACGAGCAGTACTTC. It specifies CASSLGQGIPDEQYF.

The genes are TRBV5-1 and TRBJ2-7; 9 nucleotides align to TRBD1. CDR3 length: 15 residues. Germline V gene data show CDR1 as SGHRS and CDR2 as YFSETQ. V lost 2 bases to trimming and J lost 3 bases; unmatched junction nucleotides: 6. Written as DNA, the CDR3 is TGCGCCAGCAGCTTAGCCGGGACAGGGTACTACGAGCAGTACTTC. Its translation: CASSLAGTGYYEQYF.

This chain links TRBV7-9 with TRBJ2-5; 11 nucleotides line up with TRBD2. The length of the CDR3 is 16 residues. The V gene end was trimmed by 2 bases and the J gene end by 3 bases; junction bases not matched to a gene: 5. Germline lookup yields CDR1 SEHNR and CDR2 FQNEAQ (reference sequence). The DNA for the CDR3 is TGTGCCAGCAGCTTAACTGGGACTAGCGGTAAAGAGACCCAGTACTTC. Its translation: CASSLTGTSGKETQYF.

This chain connects TRBV19 to TRBJ2-2; 9 nucleotides line up with TRBD1. The germline gives CDR1 LNHDA, CDR2 SQIVND (reference sequence). V trimming: 6 bases; J trimming: 2 bases; junction bases outside the gene matches: 4. CDR3 length equals 15 residues. This chain's CDR3 is CASSKGQGNTGELFF. CDR3 in DNA: TGTGCCAGTAGCAAGGGACAGGGTAACACCGGGGAGCTGTTTTTT.

The rearrangement joins TRBV5-6 to TRBJ2-7; D gene ambiguous. This CDR3 is 13 amino acids long. Germline V gene data show CDR1 as SGHDT and CDR2 as YYEEEE. V was cut by 0 bases and J by 0 bases, with 4 bases left in between. The CDR3 DNA sequence: TGTGCCAGCAGCTTGGTGAGCTCCTACGAGCAGTACTTC. Its translation is CASSLVSSYEQYF.

The chain couples TRBV5-1 to TRBJ2-3, with 13 bases that match TRBD2. Germline V CDR1 and CDR2: SGHRS, YFSETQ. The CDR3 length is 17 residues. V shed 1 base and J 6 bases; nucleotides not matched to a gene: 8. The CDR3 DNA reads as TGCGCCAGCAGCTTGCTAACTAGCGGGAGGGCCAAGGATACGCAGTATTTT. Its translation is CASSLLTSGRAKDTQYF.

This clone was picked up one time. This CDR3 is also generated by other DNA sequences in the sample. Here the CDR3 reads CASSLGRGGTTDTQYF. DNA for the CDR3: TGTGCCAGCAGCTTGGGCCGTGGCGGGACCACAGATACGCAGTATTTT. J is TRBJ2-3 and V is TRBV5-8; D possibly corresponds to TRBD2 (6 bases). Germline values: CDR1 SGHTS, CDR2 YDEGEE. Trimming removed 0 bases at V and 2 bases at J, with 13 bases between. The CDR3 has 16 amino acids. Full variable domain (missing parts from reference TRBV5-8 and TRBJ2-3): EAGVTQSPTHLIKTRGQQATLRCSPISGHTSVYWYQQALGLGLQFLLWYDEGEERNRGNFPPRFSGRQFPNYSSELNVNALELEDSALYLCASSLGRGGTTDTQYFGPGTRLTVL.

The genes are TRBV28 and TRBJ2-4; 12 nucleotides align to TRBD2. The CDR3 has 20 amino acids. The germline V gene has CDR1 MDHEN and CDR2 SYDVKM. The ends lost 3 bases at V and 1 base at J; junction bases unmatched: 13. The CDR3 DNA sequence: TGTGCCAGCAGTTTTCCCACGACTAGCGGGAGTGGTTCGGCCAAAAACATTCAGTACTTC. Translation gives CASSFPTTSGSGSAKNIQYF.

The genes are TRBV30 and TRBJ2-7; perhaps TRBD1 as D (6 bases). The CDR3 covers 15 residues. The ends were cut back, 2 bases at V and 0 bases at J, with 14 bases in the middle. Germline V gene data show CDR1 as GTSNPN and CDR2 as SVGIG (reference sequence). The CDR3 DNA sequence: TGTGCCTGGAGTCCCCGGACAGTCTACTCCTACGAGCAGTACTTC. As protein: CAWSPRTVYSYEQYF.

The rearrangement uses TRBV4-2 and TRBJ2-3, with 14 bases that match TRBD2. The germline V gene encodes CDR1 LGHNA and CDR2 YNFKEQ. CDR3 length: 18 amino acids. The V segment lost 5 bases and the J segment 2 bases; nucleotides outside the gene matches: 9. The CDR3, as DNA: TGTGCCAGCAGCTATAGACTAGCGGGAGGGGCGGACACAGATACGCAGTATTTT. Residues: CASSYRLAGGADTDTQYF.

This sequence joins TRBV10-3 and TRBJ1-2; TRBD1 matches at 7 bases. V shed 5 bases and J 2 bases; nucleotides not matched to a gene: 5. This CDR3 comprises 14 residues. Germline CDR1 reads ENHRY; CDR2 reads SYGVKD. This CDR3 is CAISRSGQNYGYTF. The CDR3 nucleotides read TGTGCCATCAGTAGATCGGGACAGAACTATGGCTACACCTTC.

This clone has a single count. V is TRBV28 and J is TRBJ2-3; TRBD1 is a possible D gene (6 bases). This CDR3 comprises 13 residues. The germline V gene encodes CDR1 MDHEN and CDR2 SYDVKM. Trimming stripped 4 bases from V and 1 base from J, with 6 bases between. CDR3 nucleotide sequence: TGTGCCAGCAGTTCAGGGGGCACAGATACGCAGTATTTT. Translated: CASSSGGTDTQYF.

This clone was detected only once. This chain joins TRBV6-2 or TRBV6-3 and TRBJ2-5; 7 bases match TRBD2. CDR3 length: 13 amino acids. The junction had 5 bases not matched to a gene; V was cut back by 5 bases and J by 5 bases. The germline V gene encodes CDR1 MNHEY and CDR2 SVGEGT. The CDR3 region is CASSTTSQETQYF. CDR3 bases: TGTGCCAGCAGTACGACTAGCCAGGAGACCCAGTACTTC.

The rearrangement links TRBV19 to TRBJ2-3, with TRBD2 identical over 7 bases. From germline, CDR1 is LNHDA and CDR2 SQIVND (reference sequence). J lost 2 bases, V lost 7 bases, and 6 bases had no gene match. CDR3 size: 14 residues. The CDR3 spells CASKWREPTDTQYF. CDR3 coding DNA: TGTGCCAGTAAGTGGCGGGAGCCCACAGATACGCAGTATTTT.

This chain uses TRBV19 with TRBJ1-5, with no clear D. Trimming took off 8 bases at V and 3 bases at J, with 20 bases between the two ends. The germline V gene has CDR1 LNHDA and CDR2 SQIVND (reference sequence). The CDR3 totals 16 residues. CDR3 bases: TGTGCCAGTTGCCAAGACCCCGGGATCCTCAATCAGCCCCAGCATTTT. This encodes CASCQDPGILNQPQHF.